Reported below is one T cell receptor beta chain. Germline V gene data show CDR1 as MDHEN and CDR2 as SYDVKM. The CDR3 contains 18 residues. V was pared by 7 bases and J by 2 bases, with 23 bases between. The repertoire was sequenced with immunoSEQ multiplex PCR; TCRdb's copy has only in-frame clones and lacks some. The data contain about 150,000 clones, 85% to 95% of them singletons. The data stem from a study of T cell responses to AZD1222 COVID-19 vaccine. The TCR sequence derives from an adult in good health. The chain uses TRBV28 and TRBJ1-4; possibly TRBD1 for D (5 bases). The material sequenced was peripheral blood, taken on day 0 of AZD1222 vaccination. CDR3 nucleotides: TGTGCCAGCAAAGGGGTGAGGAGGGCAGGGCTCACTAATGAAAAACTGTTTTTT. It yields the protein CASKGVRRAGLTNEKLFF.